The entry below describes one T cell receptor (beta chain). MiXCR, applied by TCRdb to the 5' RACE reads, yields one record per CDR3 protein. The repertoire holds about 57,000 distinct CDR3 sequences, with around 28% as singletons. Trimming removed 7 bases from V and 4 bases from J, with 10 bases in between. The germline CDR1 and CDR2 sequences are ENHRY and SYGVKD. This CDR3 spans 13 amino acids. The material sequenced was tumor-infiltrating memory CD4+ T cells sorted from the breast tumor. Regarding subset: memory CD4+ T cells, CD4+CD45RO+CD25-. This clonotype was obtained from a female donor with breast cancer. The V call is TRBV10-3, the J call TRBJ2-2; no clear D gene. The CDR3 nucleotides read TGTGCCATCAAGTCCTCGGGCACCGGGGAGCTGTTTTTT. Translated, it gives CAIKSSGTGELFF.